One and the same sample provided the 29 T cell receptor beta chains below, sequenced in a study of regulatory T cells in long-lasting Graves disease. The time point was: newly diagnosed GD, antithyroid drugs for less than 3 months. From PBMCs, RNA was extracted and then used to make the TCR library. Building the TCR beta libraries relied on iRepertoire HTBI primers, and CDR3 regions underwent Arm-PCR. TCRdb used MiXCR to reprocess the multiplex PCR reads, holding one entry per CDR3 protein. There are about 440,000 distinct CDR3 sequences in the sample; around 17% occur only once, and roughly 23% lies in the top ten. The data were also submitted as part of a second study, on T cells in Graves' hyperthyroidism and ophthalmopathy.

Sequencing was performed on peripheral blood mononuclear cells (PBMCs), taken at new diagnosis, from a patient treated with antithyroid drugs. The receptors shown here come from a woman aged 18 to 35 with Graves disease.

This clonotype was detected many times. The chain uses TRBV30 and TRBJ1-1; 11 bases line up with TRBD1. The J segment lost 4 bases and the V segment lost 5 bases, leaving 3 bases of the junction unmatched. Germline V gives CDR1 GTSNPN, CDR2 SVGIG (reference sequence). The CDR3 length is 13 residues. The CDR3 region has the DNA TGTGCCTGGGGACAGGGGGCGACCACTGAAGCTTTCTTT. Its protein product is CAWGQGATTEAFF.

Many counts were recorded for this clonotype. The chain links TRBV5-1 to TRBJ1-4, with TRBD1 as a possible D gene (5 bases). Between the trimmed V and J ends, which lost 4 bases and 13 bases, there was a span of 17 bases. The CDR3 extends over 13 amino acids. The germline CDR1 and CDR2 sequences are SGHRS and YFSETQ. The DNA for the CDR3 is TGCGCCAGCAGCATAAGGCCAGGGCATCCACTGTTTTTT. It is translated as CASSIRPGHPLFF.

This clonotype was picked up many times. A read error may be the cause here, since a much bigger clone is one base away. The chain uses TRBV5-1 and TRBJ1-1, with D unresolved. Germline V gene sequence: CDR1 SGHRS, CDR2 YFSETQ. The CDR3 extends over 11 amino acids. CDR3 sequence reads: CASSLGTGAFF. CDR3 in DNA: TGCGCCAGCAGCTTGGGCACTGGAGCTTTCTTT. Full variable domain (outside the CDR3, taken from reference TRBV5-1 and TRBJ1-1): KAGVTQTPRYLIKTRGQQVTLSCSPISGHRSVSWYQQTPGQGLQFLFEYFSETQRNKGNFPGRFSGRQFSNSRSEMNVSTLELGDSALYLCASSLGTGAFFGQGTRLTVV.

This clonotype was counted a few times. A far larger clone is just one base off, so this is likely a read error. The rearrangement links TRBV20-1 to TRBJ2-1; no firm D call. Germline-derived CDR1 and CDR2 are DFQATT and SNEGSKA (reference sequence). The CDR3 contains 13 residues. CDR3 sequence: CSARVSPQETQCF. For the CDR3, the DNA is TGCAGTGCTAGAGTTAGCCCACAAGAGACCCAGTGCTTC.

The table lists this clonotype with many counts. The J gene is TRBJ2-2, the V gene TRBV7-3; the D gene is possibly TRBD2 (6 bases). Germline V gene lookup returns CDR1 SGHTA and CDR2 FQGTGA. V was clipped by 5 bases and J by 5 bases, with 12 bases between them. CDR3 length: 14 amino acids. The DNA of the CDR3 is TGTGCCAGCAGCCCGGGACTCCTGACCGGGGAGCTGTTTTTT. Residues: CASSPGLLTGELFF.

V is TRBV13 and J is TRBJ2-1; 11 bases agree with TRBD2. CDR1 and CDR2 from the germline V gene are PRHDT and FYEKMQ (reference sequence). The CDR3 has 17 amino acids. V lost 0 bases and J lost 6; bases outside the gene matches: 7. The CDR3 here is CASSLGLPSGRSNEQFF. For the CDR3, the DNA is TGTGCCAGCAGCTTAGGCCTTCCTAGCGGGAGGAGCAATGAGCAGTTCTTC.

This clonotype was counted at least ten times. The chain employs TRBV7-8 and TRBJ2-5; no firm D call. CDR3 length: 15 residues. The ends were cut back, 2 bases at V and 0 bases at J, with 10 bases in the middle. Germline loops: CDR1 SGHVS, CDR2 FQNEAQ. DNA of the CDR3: TGTGCCAGCAGCTTAATGCGGCAGAACCAAGAGACCCAGTACTTC. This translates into CASSLMRQNQETQYF.

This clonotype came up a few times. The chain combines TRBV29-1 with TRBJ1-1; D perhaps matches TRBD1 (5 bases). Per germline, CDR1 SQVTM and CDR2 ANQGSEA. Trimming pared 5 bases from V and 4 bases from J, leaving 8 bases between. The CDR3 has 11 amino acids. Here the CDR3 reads CSVSRVTEAFF. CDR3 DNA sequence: TGCAGCGTTTCCAGGGTCACTGAAGCTTTCTTT.

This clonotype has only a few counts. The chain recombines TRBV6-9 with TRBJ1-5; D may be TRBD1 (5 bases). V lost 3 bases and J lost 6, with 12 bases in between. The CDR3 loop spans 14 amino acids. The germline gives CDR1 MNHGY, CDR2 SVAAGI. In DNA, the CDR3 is TGTGCCAGCAGTTACAGGGACCCCCCTCAGCCCCAGCATTTT. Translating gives CASSYRDPPQPQHF.

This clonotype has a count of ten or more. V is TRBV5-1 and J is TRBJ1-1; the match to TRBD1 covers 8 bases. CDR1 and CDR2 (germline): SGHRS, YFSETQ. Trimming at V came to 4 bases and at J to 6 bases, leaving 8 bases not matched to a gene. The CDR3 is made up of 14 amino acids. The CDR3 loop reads CASSKTGELAEAFF. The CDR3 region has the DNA TGCGCCAGCAGCAAGACAGGGGAGCTGGCTGAAGCTTTCTTT.

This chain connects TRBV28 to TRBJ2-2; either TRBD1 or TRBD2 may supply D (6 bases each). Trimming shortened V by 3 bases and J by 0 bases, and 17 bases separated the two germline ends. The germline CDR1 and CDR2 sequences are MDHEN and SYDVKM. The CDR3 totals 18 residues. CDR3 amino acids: CASSFLGGRGSNTGELFF. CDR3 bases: TGTGCCAGCAGTTTTCTCGGGGGCAGGGGTTCGAACACCGGGGAGCTGTTTTTT.

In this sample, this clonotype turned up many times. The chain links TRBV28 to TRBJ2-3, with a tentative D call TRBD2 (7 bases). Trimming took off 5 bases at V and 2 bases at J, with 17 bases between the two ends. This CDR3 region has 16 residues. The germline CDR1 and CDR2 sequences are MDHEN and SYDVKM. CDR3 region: CASSSPRGAFTDTQYF. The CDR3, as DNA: TGTGCCAGCAGTAGCCCCCGGGGGGCGTTCACAGATACGCAGTATTTT. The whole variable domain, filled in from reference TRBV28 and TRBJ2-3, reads DVKVTQSSRYLVKRTGEKVFLECVQDMDHENMFWYRQDPGLGLRLIYFSYDVKMKEKGDIPEGYSVSREKKERFSLILESASTNQTSMYLCASSSPRGAFTDTQYFGPGTRLTVL.

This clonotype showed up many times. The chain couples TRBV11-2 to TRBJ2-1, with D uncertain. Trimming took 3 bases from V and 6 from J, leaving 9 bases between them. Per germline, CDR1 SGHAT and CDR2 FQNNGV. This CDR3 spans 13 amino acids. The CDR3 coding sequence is TGTGCCAGCAGCTTTCCGACTGGCAATGAGCAGTTCTTC. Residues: CASSFPTGNEQFF.

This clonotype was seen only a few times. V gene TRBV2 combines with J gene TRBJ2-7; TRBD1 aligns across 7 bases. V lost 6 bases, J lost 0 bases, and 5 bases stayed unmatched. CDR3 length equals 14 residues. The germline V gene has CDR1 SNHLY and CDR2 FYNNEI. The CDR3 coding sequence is TGTGCCAGCAGAGGGGACAGTATCTCCTACGAGCAGTACTTC. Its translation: CASRGDSISYEQYF.

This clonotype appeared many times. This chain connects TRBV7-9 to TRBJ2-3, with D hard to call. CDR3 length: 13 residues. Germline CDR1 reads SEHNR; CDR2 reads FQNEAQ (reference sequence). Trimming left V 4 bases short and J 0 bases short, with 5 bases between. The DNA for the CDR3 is TGTGCCAGCAGCTCCCCTAGCACAGATACGCAGTATTTT. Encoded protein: CASSSPSTDTQYF.

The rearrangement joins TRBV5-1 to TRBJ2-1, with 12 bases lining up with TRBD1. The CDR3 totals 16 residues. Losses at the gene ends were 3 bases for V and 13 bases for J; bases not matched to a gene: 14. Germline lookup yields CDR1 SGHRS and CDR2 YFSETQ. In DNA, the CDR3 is TGCGCCAGCAGCTCAGGGGACAGGGGGCAGCAAGAGACCCAGTTCTTC. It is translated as CASSSGDRGQQETQFF.

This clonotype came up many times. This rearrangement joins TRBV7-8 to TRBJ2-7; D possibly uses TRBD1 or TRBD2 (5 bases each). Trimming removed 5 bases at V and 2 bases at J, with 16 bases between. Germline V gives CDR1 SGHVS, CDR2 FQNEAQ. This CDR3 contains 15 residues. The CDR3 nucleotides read TGTGCCAGCAGCACGGGGCGCGTAGCGACCTACGAGCAGTACTTC. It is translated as CASSTGRVATYEQYF.

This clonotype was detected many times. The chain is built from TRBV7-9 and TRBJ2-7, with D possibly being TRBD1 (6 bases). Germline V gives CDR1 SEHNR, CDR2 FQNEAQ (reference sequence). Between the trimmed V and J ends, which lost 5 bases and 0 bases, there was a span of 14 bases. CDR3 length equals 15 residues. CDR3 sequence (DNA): TGTGCCAGCAGCCTCGATACAGGGATCTCCTACGAGCAGTACTTC. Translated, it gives CASSLDTGISYEQYF.

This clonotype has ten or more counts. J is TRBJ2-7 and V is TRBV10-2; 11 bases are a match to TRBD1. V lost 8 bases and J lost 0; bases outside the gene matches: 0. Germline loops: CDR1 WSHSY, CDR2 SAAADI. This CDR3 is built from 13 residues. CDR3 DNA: TGCGCCAGCGGACAGGGGGCCTCCTACGAGCAGTACTTC. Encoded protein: CASGQGASYEQYF.

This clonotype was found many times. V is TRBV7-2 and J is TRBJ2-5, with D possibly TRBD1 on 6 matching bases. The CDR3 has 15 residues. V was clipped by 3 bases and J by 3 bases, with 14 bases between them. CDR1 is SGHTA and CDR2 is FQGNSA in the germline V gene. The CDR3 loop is CASSFPTGLKETQYF. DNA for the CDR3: TGTGCCAGCAGCTTCCCTACAGGGTTGAAAGAGACCCAGTACTTC.

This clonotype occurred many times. CDR3 DNA: TGTGCCACCGCGCCCCGTGGGACTAGCGGGTACGAGCAGTACTTC. Translation gives CATAPRGTSGYEQYF. This chain links TRBV7-2 with TRBJ2-7; 12 bases line up with TRBD2. V shed 10 bases and J 4 bases; nucleotides not matched to a gene: 11. CDR3 length: 15 residues. The germline V gene encodes CDR1 SGHTA and CDR2 FQGNSA.

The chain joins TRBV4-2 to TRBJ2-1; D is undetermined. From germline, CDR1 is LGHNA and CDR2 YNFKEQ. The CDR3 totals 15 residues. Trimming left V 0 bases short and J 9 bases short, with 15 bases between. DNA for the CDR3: TGTGCCAGCAGCCAAGAGAGGTTAGTCATGTTTGAGCAGTTCTTC. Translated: CASSQERLVMFEQFF.

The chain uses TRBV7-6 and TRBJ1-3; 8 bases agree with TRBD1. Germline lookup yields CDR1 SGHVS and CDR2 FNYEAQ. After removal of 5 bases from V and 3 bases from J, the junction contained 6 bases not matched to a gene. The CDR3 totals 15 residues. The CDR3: CASSPQGAFGNTIYF. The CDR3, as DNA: TGTGCCAGCAGCCCGCAGGGGGCCTTTGGAAACACCATATATTTT.

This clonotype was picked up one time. The CDR3 DNA reads as TGTGCCAGCAGCTTTAGCGGGAGTTACGAGCAGTTCTTC. It is translated as CASSFSGSYEQFF. The chain carries TRBV7-8 and TRBJ2-1; TRBD2 matches at 9 bases. Germline lookup yields CDR1 SGHVS and CDR2 FQNEAQ. With V trimmed by 3 bases and J by 10 bases, 4 bases remained unmatched. The CDR3 loop spans 13 amino acids.

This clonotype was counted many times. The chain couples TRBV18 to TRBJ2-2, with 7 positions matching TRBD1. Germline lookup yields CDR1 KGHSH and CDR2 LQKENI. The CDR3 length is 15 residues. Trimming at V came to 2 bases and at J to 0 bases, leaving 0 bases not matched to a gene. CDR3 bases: TGTGCCAGCTCACCAGGACAGGCGAACACCGGGGAGCTGTTTTTT. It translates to CASSPGQANTGELFF. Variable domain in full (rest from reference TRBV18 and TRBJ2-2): NAGVMQNPRHLVRRRGQEARLRCSPMKGHSHVYWYRQLPEEGLKFMVYLQKENIIDESGMPKERFSAEFPKEGPSILRIQQVVRGDSAAYFCASSPGQANTGELFFGEGSRLTVL.

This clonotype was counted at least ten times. For the CDR3, the DNA is TGTGCCAGCAGCCCGCGAACTAGCGCTAGCTCCTACGAGCAGTACTTC. It codes for CASSPRTSASSYEQYF. This rearrangement joins TRBV11-2 to TRBJ2-7, with 7 bases matching TRBD2. Losses at the gene ends were 5 bases for V and 0 bases for J; bases not matched to a gene: 10. Germline CDR1 reads SGHAT; CDR2 reads FQNNGV. The CDR3 spans 16 residues.

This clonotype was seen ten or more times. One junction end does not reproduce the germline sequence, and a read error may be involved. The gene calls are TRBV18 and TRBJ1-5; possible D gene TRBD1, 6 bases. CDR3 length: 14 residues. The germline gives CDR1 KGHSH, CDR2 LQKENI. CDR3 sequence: CASSPGGGFQPQHF. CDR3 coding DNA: TGTGCCAGTTCACCGGGAGGGGGGTTTCAGCCCCAGCATTTT.

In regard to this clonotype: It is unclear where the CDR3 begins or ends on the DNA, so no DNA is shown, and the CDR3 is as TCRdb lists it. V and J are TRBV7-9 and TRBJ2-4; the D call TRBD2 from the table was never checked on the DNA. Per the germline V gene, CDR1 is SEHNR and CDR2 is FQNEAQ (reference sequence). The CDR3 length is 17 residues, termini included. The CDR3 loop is CASSRLFLERDKNIQYF.

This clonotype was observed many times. In DNA, the CDR3 is TGTGCCAGCAGTGAACGGACTAGCGGGAACCCAAAAGAGCAGTTCTTC. This codes for CASSERTSGNPKEQFF. The chain carries TRBV6-1 and TRBJ2-1, with 12 bases identical to TRBD2. J was trimmed by 10 bases and V by 2 bases; bases with no gene match: 9. The CDR3 spans 16 residues. Germline assignment: CDR1 MNHNS and CDR2 SASEGT.